This T cell receptor beta chain is from a study of CD8+ T cells in alopecia areata (dated by TCRdb to 2016 to 2018). Background for the entire study: The treated patients took part in an open-label pilot trial in which moderate-to-severe alopecia areata was treated with oral tofacitinib at 5 to 10 mg twice daily. The study used high-throughput TCRbeta sequencing to examine T cell clonal expansion in alopecia areata, in both the C3H/HeJ mouse model and human patients. Scalp clonality was compared across normal scalp (n=4), patchy alopecia areata scalp (n=8), and alopecia totalis/universalis scalp (n=8). Biopsies were taken from tofacitinib-treated patients at baseline and again at 4 and 24 weeks into treatment, and several of those patients also had a later scalp biopsy. On the human side, TCRbeta sequencing was run on scalp tissue and on sorted CD4+ and CD8+ peripheral blood T cells from healthy controls and from alopecia areata patients with either patchy or totalis/universalis disease. Patients received tofacitinib for 6 to 18 months and were then followed off drug for 6 months to check for delayed response and recurrence. The RNA source kit depended on sample type: the PAXgene miRNA kit for fixed scalp, the miRNeasy kit for PBMCs, and the RNeasy kit for mouse skin. TCRbeta CDR3 regions were amplified by immunoSEQ multiplex PCR using 35 Vbeta forward and 13 Jbeta reverse primers.

For CDR1 and CDR2, the germline V gene (reference sequence) lists GTSNPN and SVGIG. For this chain, trimming is 8 bases at the V end and 0 bases at the J end, and the number of junction bases without a gene match is 7. The CDR3 holds 13 amino acids from the cysteine to the phenylalanine. Only the CDR3 region is kept as DNA, spanning 39 bases read in frame from base 1. Interpreted using the paper, the time point label stands for: baseline before oral tofacitinib. Peripheral blood and lesional scalp punch biopsies were obtained from patients with alopecia areata. After PBMCs were isolated by density centrifugation and stained for CD3, CD4 and CD8, a FACSAria was used to sort CD4+ and CD8+ T cells. Libraries were prepared through the immunoSEQ multiplex PCR assay. RNA was extracted from all samples and reverse transcribed into cDNA as template for TCR sequencing. First-strand cDNA was synthesized with SuperScript III using a 2:1 mix of oligo-dT and random hexamers. A synthetic immune receptor repertoire was used to measure amplification bias, and any remaining bias was corrected computationally. The published analysis was carried out like this. After raw reads were preprocessed to remove errors, the CDR3 was defined following IMGT conventions as running from the conserved cysteine to phenylalanine. Clonality was calculated as 1 minus Shannon entropy normalized by log2 of the number of productive unique TCRs. CD4 or CD8 identity of scalp clones was inferred by cross-referencing scalp TCRbeta sequences with sorted blood CD4 and CD8 repertoires. In its TCRdb copy, this immuneACCESS table keeps in-frame sequences only and misses some clones. Where compared with another copy, unresolved V genes explain less than half of these, and the others have no known cause. That table furnishes V, J and clone size, whereas the DNA furnished D and trimming. Recorded for this sample are 150,000 to 200,000 clones; just under 60% of them occurred a single time. 14% to 15% of the sample goes to the ten largest clones.

The paper's findings and limits, for the study overall: Higher clonality and more expanded CD8+ clones were observed in lesional scalp than in normal scalp, particularly in alopecia totalis/universalis, a finding suggestive of antigenic drive. Scalp TCR repertoire analysis is complicated because resident alphabeta T cells in normal human skin are also sequenced, whereas mouse skin is dominated by gammadelta T cells. Shared TCR sequences between patients were less evident than in mice, which may be partly attributable to HLA diversity in the patient population.

With regard to this clone: The target of this receptor is not known. One base away there is no much larger clone; base qualities are not given.

The origin of this receptor is a human donor with alopecia areata. The sequencing used CD4+ T cells sorted from blood, collected at week 0. The V gene is TRBV30 and the J gene is TRBJ2-7; 7 central bases correspond to TRBD1. The DNA is as follows: TGTGCCGCGCGCCGGGACAGCTCCTACGAGCAGTACTTC. This codes for CAARRDSSYEQYF.